This note documents a single TCR beta chain sequence. The V end was cut by 3 bases, the J end by 2 bases, with 10 bases between. CDR1 MNHNS and CDR2 SASEGT come from the germline V gene. This CDR3 contains 14 residues. The record originates from a study of blood T cell repertoires in COVID-19. Study summary: From the United States, Italy and Spain came samples of acute and convalescent COVID-19. T cells, B-cell-depleted T cells, or PBMCs provided the cDNA or gDNA that served as material.

Source study methods: Amplifying reference gene primers gave estimates of nucleated cell counts. Sequencing was performed with immunoSEQ multiplex PCR; in TCRdb, only in-frame clones are kept and a portion is missing. Clonal size and the V and J genes are those of that table, whereas D and trimming came from the DNA. The table has fewer than 45,000 clones, over 80% seen once; the top ten hold around 5%. The TCR sequence derives from a man aged 50-60 years with active COVID-19. The source material was peripheral blood. This chain joins TRBV6-1 and TRBJ1-1, with D maybe TRBD1 (6 bases). CDR3 region: CASSETGPNTEAFF. DNA for the CDR3: TGTGCCAGCAGTGAGACAGGCCCAAACACTGAAGCTTTCTTT.